This T cell receptor beta chain was retrieved from a study of Ad26.COV2.S vaccination and SARS-CoV-2 variants. Sample treatment: 15 to 20 received Ad26.COV2.S at low or high dose, single or two shots; 5 received placebo; per-sample allocation not given. Specimen acquisition occurred on day 63 following the initial vaccine or placebo injection. Within Boston, the person who donated was an adult of 18-55 years. The shot given was an Ad26 vector that makes Wuhan-strain SARS-CoV-2 spike. The germline gives CDR1 GTSNPN, CDR2 SVGIG (reference sequence). This CDR3 region has 13 residues. With V trimmed by 5 bases and J by 2 bases, 3 bases remained unmatched. Generated by immunoSEQ multiplex PCR, the TCRdb table keeps only in-frame clones and is missing some. The table lists 300,000 to 500,000 clones, 70% to 90% of them singletons. This clone showed up just once.

This clonotype originated in a person aged 18-65 years who received the Ad26.COV2.S COVID-19 vaccine or a placebo. The source was peripheral blood, collected in a trial of Ad26.COV2.S vaccine versus placebo. The chain recombines TRBV30 with TRBJ1-2, with 9 nucleotides matching TRBD1. The CDR3 DNA follows: TGTGCCTGGTTCGACAGGGGGAACTATGGCTACACCTTC. Its translation is CAWFDRGNYGYTF.